The 22 T cell receptor beta chains presented below share a single source sample, sequenced in a study of response to subunit inactivated influenza vaccine. Via MiXCR, TCRdb re-called the RT-PCR reads, giving one row per CDR3 protein. The sample contains roughly 710,000 distinct CDR3 sequences, 14% of which appear only once. The specimen comprised PBMCs from blood, sampled roughly 15 days before vaccination. The receptors were gathered from a man in his fifties or sixties who received an inactivated influenza vaccine.

V gene TRBV4-1 combines with J gene TRBJ2-7; D remains ambiguous. The V end was cut by 1 base, the J end by 2 bases, with 12 bases between. The CDR3 sequence is 15 residues long. CDR1 is MGHRA, CDR2 YSYEKL, per germline. The CDR3 here is CASSQVVTQAYEQYF. In DNA, the CDR3 is TGCGCCAGCAGCCAAGTGGTGACGCAGGCCTACGAGCAGTACTTC.

The chain carries TRBV14 and TRBJ2-7, with D unclear. This CDR3 comprises 13 residues. CDR1 and CDR2 (germline): SGHDN, FVKESK. Trimming removed 0 bases from V and 6 bases from J, with 9 bases in between. CDR3 protein: CASSQDTVSEQYF. The CDR3 nucleotides are TGTGCCAGCAGCCAAGATACGGTCTCCGAGCAGTACTTC.

The chain recombines TRBV15 with TRBJ2-3; 7 bases match TRBD2. The CDR3 is 15 residues long. Germline assignment: CDR1 LNHNV and CDR2 YYDKDF (reference sequence). V shed 1 base and J 3 bases; nucleotides not matched to a gene: 4. CDR3 coding DNA: TGTGCCACCAGCAGAGTTGGTAGCGGGACAGATACGCAGTATTTT. Encoded protein: CATSRVGSGTDTQYF.

The chain couples TRBV6-5 to TRBJ2-7; 11 nucleotides line up with TRBD1. Germline CDR1 is MNHEY and CDR2 is SVGAGI. V shed 2 bases and J 4 bases; nucleotides not matched to a gene: 10. This CDR3 is built from 17 residues. The DNA of the CDR3 is TGTGCCAGCAGTTACCCCCCCGGACAGGGGGCGGGGTACGAGCAGTACTTC. Its translation is CASSYPPGQGAGYEQYF.

This chain connects TRBV4-2 to TRBJ1-4, with unresolved D. The CDR3 is 15 residues long. The ends were cut back, 1 base at V and 7 bases at J, with 13 bases in the middle. CDR1 and CDR2 (germline): LGHNA, YNFKEQ. CDR3 sequence (DNA): TGTGCCAGCAGCCAAGCGATGAAGGGTTTTGAAAAACTGTTTTTT. The encoded protein is CASSQAMKGFEKLFF.

The chain has TRBV24-1 and TRBJ2-3, with TRBD1 matching over 7 bases. Germline CDR1 KGHDR, CDR2 SFDVKD. The CDR3 covers 18 residues. The junction had 13 bases not matched to a gene; V was cut back by 4 bases and J by 1 base. Here the CDR3 reads CATSDHYLDRRGTDTQYF. CDR3 in DNA: TGTGCCACCAGTGACCATTACTTGGACAGGCGGGGCACAGATACGCAGTATTTT.

This clonotype was detected a few times. The CDR3 reads CASSSSVAGVYTGELFF. The DNA of the CDR3 is TGTGCCAGCAGCTCCTCGGTAGCGGGGGTTTACACCGGGGAGCTGTTTTTT. The V and J genes are TRBV7-6 and TRBJ2-2, with 9 bases fitting TRBD2. The junction had 9 bases not matched to a gene; V was cut back by 4 bases and J by 3 bases. Germline-derived CDR1 and CDR2 are SGHVS and FNYEAQ. The CDR3 contains 17 residues.

The table lists this clonotype with a few counts. The chain joins TRBV29-1 to TRBJ2-3, with 8 bases identical to TRBD2. The V gene's germline CDR1 is SQVTM and CDR2 ANQGSEA. V dropped 5 bases and J dropped 5; count of bases not matched to a gene: 12. The CDR3 is made up of 15 amino acids. CDR3 nucleotide sequence: TGCAGCGTTCCGCAGGGAGCGGGAGTCGAAGATACGCAGTATTTT. This gives the protein CSVPQGAGVEDTQYF.

In its sample, this clonotype was seen a few times. V usage is TRBV28 and J usage is TRBJ2-1, with D possibly being TRBD2 (5 bases). The CDR3 consists of 16 residues. Germline values: CDR1 MDHEN, CDR2 SYDVKM. Deletions cut 8 bases from V and 4 bases from J, with 21 bases between. The chain's CDR3 is CASAHAQLGSYNEQFF. The CDR3, as DNA: TGTGCCAGCGCCCATGCCCAACTAGGTTCTTACAATGAGCAGTTCTTC.

In DNA form, the CDR3 reads TGTGCCTGGAGGCTGGGGGAGGCCTACGAGCAGTACTTC. Protein product: CAWRLGEAYEQYF. This chain joins TRBV30 and TRBJ2-7; perhaps TRBD2 as D (6 bases). Germline V gives CDR1 GTSNPN, CDR2 SVGIG (reference sequence). The V and J ends lost 3 bases and 2 bases respectively, with 11 bases between them. There are 13 residues in the CDR3.

This clonotype showed up many times. CDR3 coding DNA: TGTGCCAGCAGCCCTAGGGGCAGACCCTCCTACGAGCAGTACTTC. It specifies CASSPRGRPSYEQYF. The chain is built from TRBV28 and TRBJ2-7, with D perhaps TRBD1 (5 bases). Germline-derived CDR1 and CDR2 are MDHEN and SYDVKM. The V end lost 6 bases, the J end lost 0 bases, and 15 bases lay between the germline ends. The CDR3 covers 15 residues. The whole variable domain, remainder taken from reference TRBV28 and TRBJ2-7, is DVKVTQSSRYLVKRTGEKVFLECVQDMDHENMFWYRQDPGLGLRLIYFSYDVKMKEKGDIPEGYSVSREKKERFSLILESASTNQTSMYLCASSPRGRPSYEQYFGPGTRLTVT.

This clonotype appeared a few times. The chain employs TRBV7-2 and TRBJ2-1; D is unresolved. V was trimmed by 1 base and J by 3 bases, leaving 13 bases between them. The CDR3 runs to 16 residues. Per the germline V gene, CDR1 is SGHTA and CDR2 is FQGNSA. Written as DNA, the CDR3 is TGTGCCAGCAGCTTAGGTGGGGTGGGTTACTACAATGAGCAGTTCTTC. Translation gives CASSLGGVGYYNEQFF.

This chain links TRBV7-9 with TRBJ1-1; tentatively, D is TRBD1 (5 bases). The CDR3 is made up of 15 amino acids. CDR1 and CDR2 (germline): SEHNR, FQNEAQ (reference sequence). Trimming left V 5 bases short and J 1 base short, with 14 bases between. The CDR3 DNA reads TGTGCCAGCAGCCCTTTGACAGCGACGAACACTGAAGCTTTCTTT. The encoded protein is CASSPLTATNTEAFF.

The chain recombines TRBV28 with TRBJ2-7; TRBD2 matches at 7 bases. Germline assignment: CDR1 MDHEN and CDR2 SYDVKM. The J segment lost 6 bases and the V segment lost 1 base, leaving 6 bases of the junction unmatched. CDR3 length equals 14 residues. As DNA, the CDR3 is TGTGCCAGCAGTTTATTAGGGCTAGCGGCCGAGCAGTACTTC. Translating it yields CASSLLGLAAEQYF.

This clonotype was observed many times. The rearrangement joins TRBV5-1 to TRBJ1-3; 7 bases agree with TRBD1. The germline CDR1 and CDR2 sequences are SGHRS and YFSETQ. There are 14 residues in the CDR3. V lost 4 bases to trimming and J lost 4 bases; unmatched junction nucleotides: 5. DNA for the CDR3: TGCGCCAGCAGCGGAGGGACAGCGGGAAACACCATATATTTT. This gives the protein CASSGGTAGNTIYF.

This clonotype was recorded at least ten times. This chain joins TRBV4-3 and TRBJ2-7; no reliable D call. The CDR3 has 15 residues. The V gene lost 0 bases and the J gene lost 0 bases, with 9 bases spanning the gap. Looked up from germline, CDR1 is LGHNA and CDR2 is YSLEER. CDR3 nucleotides: TGCGCCAGCAGCCAAGATTACCCTATCTCCTACGAGCAGTACTTC. It specifies CASSQDYPISYEQYF.

The gene calls are TRBV11-2 and TRBJ2-1; D perhaps matches TRBD2 (5 bases). This CDR3 comprises 16 residues. V was clipped by 4 bases and J by 7 bases, with 20 bases between them. Germline V gene lookup returns CDR1 SGHAT and CDR2 FQNNGV. The CDR3 DNA sequence: TGTGCCAGCAGCTCAGCCCTTGGACTCGGTGTGAATGAGCAGTTCTTC. It translates to CASSSALGLGVNEQFF.

This clonotype was seen repeatedly, ten times or more. The chain has TRBV29-1 and TRBJ2-1; TRBD2 matches 7 bases. The CDR3 has 14 residues. After removal of 8 bases from V and 2 bases from J, the junction contained 9 bases not matched to a gene. CDR1 and CDR2 from the germline V gene are SQVTM and ANQGSEA. The CDR3 loop is CSTTEGLTYNEQFF. The CDR3 bases are TGCAGCACGACAGAGGGACTAACCTACAATGAGCAGTTCTTC.

This clonotype has just a few counts. The chain joins TRBV6-5 to TRBJ2-3; 7 bases are a match to TRBD1. The germline V gene has CDR1 MNHEY and CDR2 SVGAGI. This CDR3 spans 14 amino acids. V trimming: 4 bases; J trimming: 6 bases; junction bases outside the gene matches: 7. This CDR3 reads CASSSTGLADTQYF. The CDR3 DNA is TGTGCCAGCAGTTCGACAGGGTTGGCGGATACGCAGTATTTT.

The V and J genes are TRBV6-1 and TRBJ1-1; D gene ambiguous. The CDR3 extends over 15 amino acids. From germline, CDR1 is MNHNS and CDR2 SASEGT. Deletions cut 6 bases from V and 0 bases from J, with 14 bases between. CDR3: CASRNPRAMNTEAFF. The CDR3, as DNA: TGTGCCAGCAGGAACCCTCGGGCTATGAACACTGAAGCTTTCTTT.

This clonotype was seen a handful of times. This chain joins TRBV28 and TRBJ2-7; 10 bases map to TRBD2. In germline, CDR1 is MDHEN, CDR2 SYDVKM. CDR3 length equals 16 residues. J was trimmed by 6 bases and V by 5 bases; bases with no gene match: 13. The CDR3 is CASSPGTSAIRGEQYF. CDR3 nucleotide sequence: TGTGCCAGCAGTCCTGGGACTAGCGCAATACGAGGCGAGCAGTACTTC.

This clonotype was seen at least ten times. This chain links TRBV5-1 with TRBJ1-1; the D gene is possibly TRBD1 (6 bases). Between the trimmed V and J ends, which lost 5 bases and 10 bases, there was a span of 18 bases. The CDR3 has 13 amino acids. Looked up from germline, CDR1 is SGHRS and CDR2 is YFSETQ. The CDR3 region has the DNA TGCGCCAGCAGTACGCCGCAAGACAGGACAGCTTTCTTT. This codes for CASSTPQDRTAFF.